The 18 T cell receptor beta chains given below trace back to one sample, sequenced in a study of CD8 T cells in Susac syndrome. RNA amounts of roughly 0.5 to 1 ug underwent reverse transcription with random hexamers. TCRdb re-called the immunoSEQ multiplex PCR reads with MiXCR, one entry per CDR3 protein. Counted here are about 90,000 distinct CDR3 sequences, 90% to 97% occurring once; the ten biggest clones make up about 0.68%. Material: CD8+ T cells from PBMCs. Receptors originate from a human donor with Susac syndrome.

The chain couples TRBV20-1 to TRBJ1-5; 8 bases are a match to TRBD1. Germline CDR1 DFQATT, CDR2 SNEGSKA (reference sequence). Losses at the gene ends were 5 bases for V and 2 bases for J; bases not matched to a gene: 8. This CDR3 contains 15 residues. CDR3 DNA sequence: TGCAGTGCTTATCCGACAGGGGCGGGCAATCAGCCCCAGCATTTT. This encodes CSAYPTGAGNQPQHF.

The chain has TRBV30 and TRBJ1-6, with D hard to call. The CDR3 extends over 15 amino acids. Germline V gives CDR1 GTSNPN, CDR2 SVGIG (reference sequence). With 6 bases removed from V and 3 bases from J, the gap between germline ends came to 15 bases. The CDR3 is CACSVLGFYNSPLHF. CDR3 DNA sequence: TGTGCCTGCTCAGTCTTGGGCTTCTATAATTCACCCCTCCACTTT.

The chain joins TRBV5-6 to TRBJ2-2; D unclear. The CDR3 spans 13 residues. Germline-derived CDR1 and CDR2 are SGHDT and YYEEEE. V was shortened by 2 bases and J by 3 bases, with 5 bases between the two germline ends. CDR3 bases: TGTGCCAGCAGCTTCCAGTACACCGGGGAGCTGTTTTTT. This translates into CASSFQYTGELFF.

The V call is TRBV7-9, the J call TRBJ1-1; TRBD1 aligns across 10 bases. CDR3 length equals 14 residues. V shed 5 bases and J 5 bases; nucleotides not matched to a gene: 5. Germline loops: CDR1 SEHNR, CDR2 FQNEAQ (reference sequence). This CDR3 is CASSMTGGLTEAFF. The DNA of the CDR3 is TGTGCCAGCAGCATGACAGGGGGCCTTACTGAAGCTTTCTTT.

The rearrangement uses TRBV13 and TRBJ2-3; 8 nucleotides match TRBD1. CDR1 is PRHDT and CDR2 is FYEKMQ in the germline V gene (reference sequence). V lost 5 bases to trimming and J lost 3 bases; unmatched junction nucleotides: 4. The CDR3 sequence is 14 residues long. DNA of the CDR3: TGTGCCAGCAGCCCAGGGACAGGAACAGATACGCAGTATTTT. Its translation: CASSPGTGTDTQYF.

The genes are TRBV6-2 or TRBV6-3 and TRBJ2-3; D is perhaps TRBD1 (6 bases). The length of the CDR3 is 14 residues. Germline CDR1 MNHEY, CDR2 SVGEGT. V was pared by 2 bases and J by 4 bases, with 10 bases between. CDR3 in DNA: TGTGCCAGCAGTTACGAGGGGGTGTCAGATACGCAGTATTTT. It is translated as CASSYEGVSDTQYF.

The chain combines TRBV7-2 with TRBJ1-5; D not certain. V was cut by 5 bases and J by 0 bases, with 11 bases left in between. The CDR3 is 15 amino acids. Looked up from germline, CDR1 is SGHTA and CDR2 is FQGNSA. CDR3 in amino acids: CASSPSDGSNQPQHF. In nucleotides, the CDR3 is TGTGCCAGCAGCCCTTCGGACGGTAGCAATCAGCCCCAGCATTTT.

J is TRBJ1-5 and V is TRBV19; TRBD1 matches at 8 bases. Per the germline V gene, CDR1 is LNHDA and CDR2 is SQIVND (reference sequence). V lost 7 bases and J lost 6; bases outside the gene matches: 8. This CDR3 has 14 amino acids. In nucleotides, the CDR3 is TGTGCCAGTATGACCGGACAGGGTGGTCAGCCCCAGCATTTT. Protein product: CASMTGQGGQPQHF.

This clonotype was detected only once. The CDR3 DNA sequence: TGTGCCAGCAGCTTTGGGGCCAATGAAAAACTGTTTTTT. Its translation is CASSFGANEKLFF. The genes are TRBV7-2 and TRBJ1-4, with D possibly being TRBD1 (5 bases). Germline loops: CDR1 SGHTA, CDR2 FQGNSA. The CDR3 consists of 13 residues. V was trimmed by 3 bases and J by 5 bases, leaving 7 bases between them. The full variable domain, its missing parts supplied by reference TRBV7-2 and TRBJ1-4, is GAGVSQSPSNKVTEKGKDVELRCDPISGHTALYWYRQSLGQGLEFLIYFQGNSAPDKSGLPSDRFSAERTGGSVSTLTIQRTQQEDSAVYLCASSFGANEKLFFGSGTQLSVL.

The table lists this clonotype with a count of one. The CDR3 protein is CAGRKHGYTF. The CDR3 DNA is TGTGCCGGACGGAAACATGGCTACACCTTC. This chain links TRBV19 with TRBJ1-2; no clear D gene. This CDR3 spans 10 amino acids. Germline CDR1 LNHDA, CDR2 SQIVND (reference sequence). Trimming stripped 11 bases from V and 6 bases from J, with 10 bases between. Combining the CDR3 with reference TRBV19 and TRBJ1-2 gives the whole variable domain DGGITQSPKYLFRKEGQNVTLSCEQNLNHDAMYWYRQDPGQGLRLIYYSQIVNDFQKGDIAEGYSVSREKKESFPLTVTSAQKNPTAFYLCAGRKHGYTFGSGTRLTVV.

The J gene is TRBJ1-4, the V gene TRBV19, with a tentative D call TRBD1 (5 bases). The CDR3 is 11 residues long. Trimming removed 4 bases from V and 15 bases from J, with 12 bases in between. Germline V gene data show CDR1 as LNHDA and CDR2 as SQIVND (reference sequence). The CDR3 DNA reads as TGTGCCAGTAGTACGTACGGGGCCGTGTTTTTT. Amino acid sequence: CASSTYGAVFF.

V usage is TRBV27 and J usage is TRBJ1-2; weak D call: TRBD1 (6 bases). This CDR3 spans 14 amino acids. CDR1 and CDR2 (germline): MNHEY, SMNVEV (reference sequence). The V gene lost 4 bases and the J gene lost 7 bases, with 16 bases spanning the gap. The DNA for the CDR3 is TGTGCCAGCAGTTCTCTGAGGGGGATCAGTGGCTACACCTTC. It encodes CASSSLRGISGYTF.

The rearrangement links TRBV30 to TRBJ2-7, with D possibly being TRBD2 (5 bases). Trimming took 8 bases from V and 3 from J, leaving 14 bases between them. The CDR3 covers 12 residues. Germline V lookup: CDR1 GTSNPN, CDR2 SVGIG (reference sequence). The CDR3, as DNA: TGTGCCCGTACCGGGAACGACTACGAGCAGTACTTC. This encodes CARTGNDYEQYF.

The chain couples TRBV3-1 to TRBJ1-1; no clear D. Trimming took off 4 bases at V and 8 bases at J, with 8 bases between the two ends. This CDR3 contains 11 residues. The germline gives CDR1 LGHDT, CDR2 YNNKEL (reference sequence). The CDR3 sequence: CASSLQREAFF. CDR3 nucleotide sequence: TGTGCCAGCAGCCTTCAGAGAGAAGCTTTCTTT.

CDR3 bases: TGTGCCAGCAGCCCCGGGGGGGCAGGAGAGACCCAGTACTTC. Its protein product is CASSPGGAGETQYF. The gene calls are TRBV7-2 and TRBJ2-5, with 8 positions matching TRBD2. The CDR3 has 14 residues. V lost 5 bases to trimming and J lost 4 bases; unmatched junction nucleotides: 6. CDR1 SGHTA and CDR2 FQGNSA come from the germline V gene.

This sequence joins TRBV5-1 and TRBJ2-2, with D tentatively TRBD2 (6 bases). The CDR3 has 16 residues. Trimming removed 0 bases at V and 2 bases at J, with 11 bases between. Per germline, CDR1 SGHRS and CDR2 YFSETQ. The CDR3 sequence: CASSLDPGDNTGELFF. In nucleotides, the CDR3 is TGCGCCAGCAGCTTGGATCCGGGGGATAACACCGGGGAGCTGTTTTTT. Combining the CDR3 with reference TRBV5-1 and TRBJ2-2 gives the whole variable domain KAGVTQTPRYLIKTRGQQVTLSCSPISGHRSVSWYQQTPGQGLQFLFEYFSETQRNKGNFPGRFSGRQFSNSRSEMNVSTLELGDSALYLCASSLDPGDNTGELFFGEGSRLTVL.

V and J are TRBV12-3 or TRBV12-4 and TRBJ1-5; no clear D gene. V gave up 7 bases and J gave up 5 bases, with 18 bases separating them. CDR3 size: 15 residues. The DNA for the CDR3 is TGTGCCAGCAAAGGCGACGGCCCAATTGATCAGCCCCAGCATTTT. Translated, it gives CASKGDGPIDQPQHF.

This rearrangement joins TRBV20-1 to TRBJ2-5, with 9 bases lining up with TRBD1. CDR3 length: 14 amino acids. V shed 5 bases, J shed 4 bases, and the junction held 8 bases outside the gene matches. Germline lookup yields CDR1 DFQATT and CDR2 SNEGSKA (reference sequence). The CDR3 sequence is CSARPGQGAETQYF. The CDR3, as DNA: TGCAGTGCTCGACCGGGACAGGGCGCAGAGACCCAGTACTTC.